This T cell receptor (beta chain) was obtained from a study of shared clonotypes between healthy human individuals. The overall study: A donor's plate count was three for CD4 naive and three for CD4 memory; CD8 naive had two and CD8 memory one.

The germline V gene has CDR1 MGHDK and CDR2 SYGVNS. The V and J ends lost 4 bases and 5 bases, in that order; junction bases with no gene match: 5. This CDR3 has 14 residues. Details on this clone: Its antigen is unknown.

Replicate PCRs for sorted subsets used 200 ng DNA; this equaled tens of thousands of T cell genomes. Produced via immunoSEQ multiplex PCR; TCRdb's table is partial and in-frame only. This table holds approximately 720,000 clones, 60% to 80% found once. Points from the study as a whole: Rarefaction gave evidence that sorted-subset sequencing remained incomplete despite large depth. An effect of sequencing depth on clonotype sharing among donors was expected.

This clonotype was obtained from a young woman in good health. This sequence joins TRBV25-1 and TRBJ2-5, with 9 bases identical to TRBD1. The sample comprised memory CD4+ T cells sorted from blood. As for subset: CD45RA-negative fraction. The CDR3 coding sequence is TGTGCCAGCAGTGCCACAGGGGGCAGGGAGACCCAGTACTTC. It encodes CASSATGGRETQYF.